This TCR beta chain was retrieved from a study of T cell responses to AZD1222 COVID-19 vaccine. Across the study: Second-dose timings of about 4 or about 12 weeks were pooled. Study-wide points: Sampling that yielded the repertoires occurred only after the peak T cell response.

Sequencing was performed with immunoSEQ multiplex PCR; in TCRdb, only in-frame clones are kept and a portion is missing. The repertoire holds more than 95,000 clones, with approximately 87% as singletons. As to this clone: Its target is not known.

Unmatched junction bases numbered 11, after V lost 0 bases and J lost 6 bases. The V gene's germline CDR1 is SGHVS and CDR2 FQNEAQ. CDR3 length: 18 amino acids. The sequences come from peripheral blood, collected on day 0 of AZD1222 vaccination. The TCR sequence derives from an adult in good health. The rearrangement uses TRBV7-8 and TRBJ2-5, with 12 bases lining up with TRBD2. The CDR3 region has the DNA TGTGCCAGCAGCTTAGCGGTCTCTAGCGGGGGGGCCTGGAAGACCCAGTACTTC. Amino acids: CASSLAVSSGGAWKTQYF.